The 27 T cell receptor beta chains below were found in one sample sequenced in a study of blood T cell repertoires in COVID-19. Here immunoSEQ multiplex PCR was the method, and the copy in TCRdb shows in-frame clones only, minus some. Of fewer than 95,000 clones detected, less than 85% appear once; the ten largest clones hold under 5%. Sequencing was performed on peripheral blood. Receptors were obtained from a man aged 65 to 85 with COVID-19, enrolled during active disease.

This clone was recorded at least ten times. The chain is built from TRBV19 and TRBJ2-7; TRBD2 aligns across 7 bases. This CDR3 is 15 amino acids long. Germline V CDR1 and CDR2: LNHDA, SQIVND (reference sequence). J gave up 7 bases and V 4 bases, and 13 bases lay outside the gene matches. In DNA, the CDR3 is TGTGCCAGTAGTACAACAGATTCTTCTAGCGGAGAGCAGTACTTC. Its protein product is CASSTTDSSSGEQYF.

CDR3 sequence: CASSLVQGEAYNSPLHF. DNA of the CDR3: TGCGCCAGCAGCTTGGTGCAGGGGGAAGCTTATAATTCACCCCTCCACTTT. This chain joins TRBV5-1 and TRBJ1-6; TRBD1 aligns across 7 bases. The germline CDR1 and CDR2 sequences are SGHRS and YFSETQ. There are 17 residues in the CDR3. V dropped 0 bases and J dropped 4; count of bases not matched to a gene: 7.

The CDR3 region is CASTKGGARWIQYF. The DNA for the CDR3 is TGTGCCAGTACCAAGGGAGGGGCGAGGTGGATTCAGTACTTC. V is TRBV19 and J is TRBJ2-4; the match to TRBD2 covers 7 bases. V lost 7 bases and J lost 10; bases outside the gene matches: 13. Germline CDR1 and CDR2: LNHDA and SQIVND (reference sequence). CDR3 size: 14 residues. The complete variable domain, with remaining parts taken from reference TRBV19 and TRBJ2-4, reads DGGITQSPKYLFRKEGQNVTLSCEQNLNHDAMYWYRQDPGQGLRLIYYSQIVNDFQKGDIAEGYSVSREKKESFPLTVTSAQKNPTAFYLCASTKGGARWIQYFGAGTRLSVL.

This chain connects TRBV10-3 to TRBJ1-3; D remains unclear. In germline, CDR1 is ENHRY, CDR2 SYGVKD. With 5 bases removed from V and 0 bases from J, the gap between germline ends came to 8 bases. The CDR3 sequence is 14 residues long. CDR3 nucleotides: TGTGCCATCAGTCGGGAGAGCTCTGGAAACACCATATATTTT. Encoded protein: CAISRESSGNTIYF.

The rearrangement joins TRBV6-2 or TRBV6-3 to TRBJ2-2; TRBD1 aligns across 7 bases. Looked up from germline, CDR1 is MNHEY and CDR2 is SVGEGT. The CDR3 extends over 17 amino acids. V lost 4 bases to trimming and J lost 4 bases; unmatched junction nucleotides: 12. The CDR3 nucleotides are TGTGCCAGCAGTTGGTCCCCCGGGACAGTACCCACCGGGGAGCTGTTTTTT. The encoded protein is CASSWSPGTVPTGELFF.

This clone was seen a handful of times. This sequence joins TRBV7-2 and TRBJ2-3; TRBD2 matches at 11 bases. Germline CDR1 is SGHTA and CDR2 is FQGNSA. The CDR3 covers 19 residues. V trimming: 2 bases; J trimming: 7 bases; junction bases outside the gene matches: 17. CDR3 amino acids: CASSLRGSSGRFSYYTQYF. CDR3 coding DNA: TGTGCCAGCAGCTTAAGGGGGTCTAGCGGGAGGTTTTCGTATTATACGCAGTATTTT.

In the case of this clone: Other DNA sequences within the sample encode an identical CDR3. The gene calls are TRBV5-1 and TRBJ2-1, with a tentative D call TRBD2 (5 bases). CDR1 and CDR2 (germline): SGHRS, YFSETQ. Trimming removed 6 bases from V and 0 bases from J, with 7 bases in between. The CDR3 sequence is 13 residues long. CDR3 sequence: CASTRDSYNEQFF. The CDR3 DNA reads TGCGCCAGCACCCGGGACTCCTACAATGAGCAGTTCTTC.

The V and J genes are TRBV15 and TRBJ2-7, with 7 nucleotides matching TRBD1. There are 14 residues in the CDR3. Germline assignment: CDR1 LNHNV and CDR2 YYDKDF (reference sequence). Trimming removed 1 base from V and 2 bases from J; junction bases left unmatched: 2. This CDR3 reads CATSRGQGPYEQYF. The DNA for the CDR3 is TGTGCCACCAGCAGAGGACAGGGACCCTACGAGCAGTACTTC.

This clone was counted only a few times. This CDR3 reads CSVGVDRASTEAFF. Written as DNA, the CDR3 is TGCAGCGTTGGTGTCGACAGGGCTAGTACTGAAGCTTTCTTT. The chain employs TRBV29-1 and TRBJ1-1; 7 positions agree with TRBD1. This CDR3 is 14 amino acids long. Unmatched junction bases numbered 10, after V lost 4 bases and J lost 5 bases. CDR1 and CDR2 (germline): SQVTM, ANQGSEA.

This rearrangement joins TRBV4-3 to TRBJ1-1; 7 bases are a match to TRBD1. V dropped 4 bases and J dropped 1; count of bases not matched to a gene: 3. CDR3 length: 14 residues. Germline V lookup: CDR1 LGHNA, CDR2 YSLEER. CDR3 residues: CASSRGDRNTEAFF. For the CDR3, the DNA is TGCGCCAGCAGCCGGGGGGACAGGAACACTGAAGCTTTCTTT.

The genes are TRBV28 and TRBJ2-6; D possibly corresponds to TRBD1 (6 bases). The CDR3 covers 16 residues. Trimming took off 4 bases at V and 3 bases at J, with 13 bases between the two ends. Germline assignment: CDR1 MDHEN and CDR2 SYDVKM. In DNA form, the CDR3 reads TGTGCCAGCAGTTCAGTACAGGGCTTTGGGGCCAACGTCCTGACTTTC. Its protein product is CASSSVQGFGANVLTF.

This clone was detected once. The rearrangement joins TRBV28 to TRBJ2-7; 8 bases are a match to TRBD1. The CDR3 totals 14 residues. Germline CDR1 is MDHEN and CDR2 is SYDVKM. J lost 6 bases, V lost 8 bases, and 12 bases had no gene match. This CDR3 reads CASSLGTGLSEQYF. As DNA, the CDR3 is TGTGCCAGCTCCCTGGGGACAGGTCTCTCCGAGCAGTACTTC.

This clone was detected a few times. This sequence joins TRBV29-1 and TRBJ1-3, with 8 bases aligning to TRBD1. The germline V gene encodes CDR1 SQVTM and CDR2 ANQGSEA. The CDR3 runs to 14 residues. V shed 5 bases and J 7 bases; nucleotides not matched to a gene: 10. CDR3 coding DNA: TGCAGCGTTCTTAAGGACAGGGCGGAGAACACCATATATTTT. Amino acids: CSVLKDRAENTIYF.

J is TRBJ2-3 and V is TRBV28, with a tentative D call TRBD2 (6 bases). This CDR3 is built from 14 residues. Germline CDR1 reads MDHEN; CDR2 reads SYDVKM. Deletions cut 2 bases from V and 4 bases from J, with 10 bases between. CDR3: CASSLPGRSDTQYF. CDR3 nucleotide sequence: TGTGCCAGCAGTTTACCGGGGAGGTCAGATACGCAGTATTTT.

The gene calls are TRBV11-3 and TRBJ2-1; 12 bases fit TRBD2. Trimming removed 5 bases from V and 4 bases from J; junction bases left unmatched: 6. CDR1 SGHNT and CDR2 YENEEA come from the germline V gene. The CDR3 runs 16 residues. CDR3 in amino acids: CASSQRTSGKYNEQFF. The CDR3 DNA follows: TGTGCCAGCAGCCAAAGGACTAGCGGGAAGTACAATGAGCAGTTCTTC.

This chain connects TRBV25-1 to TRBJ2-1; D unresolved. The CDR3 has 11 amino acids. CDR1 is MGHDK, CDR2 SYGVNS, per germline. Between the trimmed V and J ends, which lost 7 bases and 9 bases, there was a span of 10 bases. The chain's CDR3 is CASIGGGEQFF. The CDR3 DNA follows: TGTGCCAGCATCGGCGGTGGTGAGCAGTTCTTC.

This clone was seen repeatedly, ten times or more. The rearrangement links TRBV5-1 to TRBJ2-7; 10 bases match TRBD2. V lost 3 bases to trimming and J lost 3 bases; unmatched junction nucleotides: 9. The CDR3 extends over 16 amino acids. Per germline, CDR1 SGHRS and CDR2 YFSETQ. CDR3 region: CASSSSLAGRLYEQYF. CDR3 DNA: TGCGCCAGCAGCTCCTCACTAGCGGGACGTCTCTACGAGCAGTACTTC. The full variable domain, its missing parts supplied by reference TRBV5-1 and TRBJ2-7, is KAGVTQTPRYLIKTRGQQVTLSCSPISGHRSVSWYQQTPGQGLQFLFEYFSETQRNKGNFPGRFSGRQFSNSRSEMNVSTLELGDSALYLCASSSSLAGRLYEQYFGPGTRLTVT.

The chain employs TRBV5-1 and TRBJ2-7; the match to TRBD1 covers 8 bases. Germline assignment: CDR1 SGHRS and CDR2 YFSETQ. The junction had 7 bases not matched to a gene; V was cut back by 4 bases and J by 7 bases. The length of the CDR3 is 13 residues. As DNA, the CDR3 is TGCGCCAGCAGCGGACGGACAGGGAGGGAGCAGTACTTC. Its translation: CASSGRTGREQYF.

The chain uses TRBV6-6 and TRBJ2-3; 10 nucleotides match TRBD2. CDR3 size: 19 residues. Germline assignment: CDR1 MNHNY and CDR2 SVGAGI (reference sequence). Losses at the gene ends were 5 bases for V and 0 bases for J; bases not matched to a gene: 14. The CDR3 DNA reads TGTGCCAGCAGTCCTCCCTCGGGACTAGCGAGCTCTAGCACAGATACGCAGTATTTT. Its translation: CASSPPSGLASSSTDTQYF.

J is TRBJ1-1 and V is TRBV4-1, with a possible D match to TRBD1 (6 bases). Germline CDR1 and CDR2: MGHRA and YSYEKL. This CDR3 contains 17 residues. The V end was cut by 2 bases, the J end by 3 bases, with 19 bases between. CDR3 in DNA: TGCGCCAGCAGCCAATCACGCCAGGGGAAAGGGTACACTGAAGCTTTCTTT. It specifies CASSQSRQGKGYTEAFF.

The rearrangement joins TRBV11-1 to TRBJ1-2; D is unclear. CDR1 SGHAT and CDR2 FQDESV come from the germline V gene (reference sequence). The CDR3 sequence is 15 residues long. V dropped 5 bases and J dropped 2 bases, with 15 bases sitting between them. The CDR3 DNA reads as TGTGCCAGCAGCCTAGGGCCGGGGTTAAACTATGGCTACACCTTC. This codes for CASSLGPGLNYGYTF.

This chain uses TRBV5-5 with TRBJ1-5; no clear D. The CDR3 consists of 15 residues. Germline assignment: CDR1 SGHKS and CDR2 YYEKEE (reference sequence). Trimming cost V 0 bases and J 2 bases, with 9 bases left between them. In nucleotides, the CDR3 is TGTGCCAGCAGCTTGGCCGGGGTCGGCAATCAGCCCCAGCATTTT. This codes for CASSLAGVGNQPQHF.

Turning to this clone: Other DNA sequences in the sample encode the same CDR3. V and J are TRBV28 and TRBJ1-5, with unresolved D. Trimming pared 4 bases from V and 6 bases from J, leaving 4 bases between. Germline V gene lookup returns CDR1 MDHEN and CDR2 SYDVKM. This CDR3 has 11 amino acids. The CDR3 sequence is CASSSSQPQHF. The DNA for the CDR3 is TGTGCCAGCAGTTCTTCTCAGCCCCAGCATTTT.

The rearrangement joins TRBV5-5 to TRBJ1-2; TRBD1 might be the D (5 bases). The CDR3 spans 15 residues. Germline CDR1 and CDR2: SGHKS and YYEKEE (reference sequence). V lost 4 bases, J lost 1 base, and 14 bases lay in between. CDR3 protein: CASSKDGGGNYGYTF. CDR3 sequence (DNA): TGTGCCAGCAGCAAGGACGGGGGGGGTAACTATGGCTACACCTTC.

The chain employs TRBV2 and TRBJ1-6; D is perhaps TRBD1 (6 bases). V lost 6 bases and J 7 bases, leaving 10 bases between the germline ends. Germline V lookup: CDR1 SNHLY, CDR2 FYNNEI. This CDR3 comprises 13 residues. The CDR3 region is CASRQGFNSPLHF. Here the CDR3 DNA reads TGTGCCAGCAGACAGGGATTCAATTCACCCCTCCACTTT.

This clone was picked up a small number of times. This sequence joins TRBV11-2 and TRBJ1-2, with 8 positions matching TRBD1. The CDR3 sequence is 16 residues long. V dropped 5 bases and J dropped 4; count of bases not matched to a gene: 12. Germline CDR1 is SGHAT and CDR2 is FQNNGV. CDR3 DNA sequence: TGTGCCAGCAGCCCCGACGGACAGGGTCCCCTCTATGGCTACACCTTC. Translating it yields CASSPDGQGPLYGYTF.

The chain carries TRBV5-4 and TRBJ2-6; 15 bases fit TRBD2. The CDR3 consists of 18 residues. With V trimmed by 3 bases and J by 2 bases, 3 bases remained unmatched. CDR1 and CDR2 from the germline V gene are SGHNT and YYREEE (reference sequence). This chain's CDR3 is CASSYGLAGGPGANVLTF. The CDR3 DNA is TGTGCCAGCAGCTATGGACTAGCGGGAGGGCCTGGGGCCAACGTCCTGACTTTC.